The rows below give T cell receptor beta chains drawn from one sample of a study of CD8 T cells in Susac syndrome. Each CDR3 protein gets one entry after TCRdb re-called the immunoSEQ multiplex PCR reads with MiXCR. The repertoire holds over 120,000 distinct CDR3 sequences, 94% seen once, with over 0.07% in the top ten. Input material: CD4+ T cells from PBMCs. The origin of the receptors is a human donor in good health. Both conserved end residues are part of each CDR3. A D gene is named only where the DNA matches it firmly. Some rows have no size entry. The others give once, few or many, or a class for an expanded clone.

d_call: TRBD2; j_call: TRBJ2-1; v_call: TRBV20-1; cdr3_length: 16; clone_size: NA; cdr3_aa: CSARVGTSGRKNEQFF; cdr3_nt: TGCAGTGCTAGAGTTGGGACTAGCGGGAGGAAGAATGAGCAGTTCTTC
d_call: NA; j_call: TRBJ2-3; v_call: TRBV5-8; cdr3_length: 15; clone_size: NA; cdr3_aa: CASSLIGGGTDTQYF; cdr3_nt: TGTGCCAGCAGCTTAATAGGGGGAGGCACAGATACGCAGTATTTT
d_call: NA; j_call: TRBJ2-3; v_call: TRBV5-4; cdr3_length: 16; clone_size: once; cdr3_aa: CASSLGLAPGTDTQYF; cdr3_nt: TGTGCCAGCAGCTTGGGACTGGCCCCAGGCACAGATACGCAGTATTTT
d_call: NA; j_call: TRBJ1-5; v_call: TRBV28; cdr3_length: 15; clone_size: NA; cdr3_aa: CASSLRRNSNQPQHF; cdr3_nt: TGTGCCAGCAGCCTACGAAGGAATAGCAATCAGCCCCAGCATTTT
d_call: NA; j_call: TRBJ1-2; v_call: TRBV24-1; cdr3_length: 15; clone_size: NA; cdr3_aa: CATSDAAGWDYGYTF; cdr3_nt: TGTGCCACCAGTGATGCCGCGGGGTGGGACTATGGCTACACCTTC
d_call: TRBD2; j_call: TRBJ2-7; v_call: TRBV30; cdr3_length: 13; clone_size: NA; cdr3_aa: CAWTTSGKGEQYF; cdr3_nt: TGTGCCTGGACGACTAGCGGGAAGGGCGAGCAGTACTTC
d_call: TRBD1; j_call: TRBJ2-5; v_call: TRBV29-1; cdr3_length: 14; clone_size: NA; cdr3_aa: CSVDPRKGGETQYF; cdr3_nt: TGCAGCGTTGACCCACGTAAAGGGGGCGAGACCCAGTACTTC
d_call: NA; j_call: TRBJ1-2; v_call: TRBV3-1; cdr3_length: 12; clone_size: few; cdr3_aa: CASSQAAYGYTF; cdr3_nt: TGTGCCAGCAGCCAGGCAGCCTATGGCTACACCTTC
d_call: NA; j_call: TRBJ1-1; v_call: TRBV20-1; cdr3_length: 12; clone_size: NA; cdr3_aa: CSASKADTEAFF; cdr3_nt: TGCAGTGCTAGTAAGGCGGACACTGAAGCTTTCTTT
d_call: TRBD1; j_call: TRBJ2-2; v_call: TRBV5-4; cdr3_length: 16; clone_size: NA; cdr3_aa: CASSPLGTGVTGELFF; cdr3_nt: TGTGCCAGCAGCCCCTTAGGGACAGGGGTTACCGGGGAGCTGTTTTTT
d_call: NA; j_call: TRBJ2-3; v_call: TRBV4-2; cdr3_length: 16; clone_size: NA; cdr3_aa: CASSPSSTSSTDTQYF; cdr3_nt: TGTGCCAGCAGCCCGTCCAGCACCTCAAGCACAGATACGCAGTATTTT
d_call: TRBD1; j_call: TRBJ2-5; v_call: TRBV7-7; cdr3_length: 15; clone_size: NA; cdr3_aa: CASSLGGQNQETQYF; cdr3_nt: TGTGCTAGCAGCTTAGGGGGACAGAACCAAGAGACCCAGTACTTC
d_call: TRBD1; j_call: TRBJ2-7; v_call: TRBV6-5; cdr3_length: 16; clone_size: NA; cdr3_aa: CASSYDPGQGMYEQYF; cdr3_nt: TGTGCCAGCAGTTATGACCCGGGACAGGGAATGTACGAGCAGTACTTC
d_call: NA; j_call: TRBJ2-7; v_call: TRBV6-6; cdr3_length: 13; clone_size: NA; cdr3_aa: CATSGSPNYEQYF; cdr3_nt: TGTGCCACCAGCGGTTCCCCCAACTACGAGCAGTACTTC
d_call: NA; j_call: TRBJ1-2; v_call: TRBV20-1; cdr3_length: 14; clone_size: NA; cdr3_aa: CSAADLQHPYGYTF; cdr3_nt: TGCAGTGCGGCGGACCTCCAGCATCCCTATGGCTACACCTTC
d_call: TRBD2; j_call: TRBJ2-4; v_call: TRBV6-2/TRBV6-3; cdr3_length: 18; clone_size: NA; cdr3_aa: CASSRLAALLGAKNIQYF; cdr3_nt: TGTGCCAGCAGTCGACTAGCGGCCCTCCTTGGGGCCAAAAACATTCAGTACTTC
d_call: NA; j_call: TRBJ2-2; v_call: TRBV29-1; cdr3_length: 16; clone_size: NA; cdr3_aa: CSVVTVQGLSTGELFF; cdr3_nt: TGCAGCGTTGTAACAGTCCAGGGGCTTTCGACCGGGGAGCTGTTTTTT
d_call: NA; j_call: TRBJ1-2; v_call: TRBV29-1; cdr3_length: 9; clone_size: NA; cdr3_aa: CSVDPRYTF; cdr3_nt: TGCAGCGTTGACCCACGCTACACCTTC
d_call: NA; j_call: TRBJ2-7; v_call: TRBV7-9; cdr3_length: 12; clone_size: NA; cdr3_aa: CASSLVPDQQYF; cdr3_nt: TGTGCCAGCAGCTTAGTACCAGACCAGCAGTACTTC
d_call: TRBD1; j_call: TRBJ1-5; v_call: TRBV28; cdr3_length: 16; clone_size: once; cdr3_aa: CASSQSWPGQGQPQHF; cdr3_nt: TGTGCCAGCAGCCAATCGTGGCCTGGACAGGGGCAGCCCCAGCATTTT
d_call: NA; j_call: TRBJ2-2; v_call: TRBV20-1; cdr3_length: 12; clone_size: NA; cdr3_aa: CSVAGVTGELFF; cdr3_nt: TGCAGTGTAGCAGGGGTCACCGGGGAGCTGTTTTTT
d_call: NA; j_call: TRBJ2-1; v_call: TRBV20-1; cdr3_length: 14; clone_size: NA; cdr3_aa: CSASGGSPYNEQFF; cdr3_nt: TGCAGTGCTAGTGGGGGAAGCCCCTACAATGAGCAGTTCTTC
d_call: NA; j_call: TRBJ1-1; v_call: TRBV29-1; cdr3_length: 11; clone_size: NA; cdr3_aa: CSVVMNTEAFF; cdr3_nt: TGCAGCGTTGTAATGAACACTGAAGCTTTCTTT
d_call: NA; j_call: TRBJ1-1; v_call: TRBV20-1; cdr3_length: 12; clone_size: NA; cdr3_aa: CSARTLVTEAFF; cdr3_nt: TGCAGTGCCAGAACCTTGGTCACTGAAGCTTTCTTT
d_call: NA; j_call: TRBJ1-5; v_call: TRBV29-1; cdr3_length: 13; clone_size: NA; cdr3_aa: CSVAAGVNQPQHF; cdr3_nt: TGCAGCGTTGCGGCAGGCGTTAATCAGCCCCAGCATTTT
d_call: NA; j_call: TRBJ2-2; v_call: TRBV7-9; cdr3_length: 16; clone_size: NA; cdr3_aa: CASSPTILSETGELFF; cdr3_nt: TGTGCCAGCAGCCCAACTATTCTATCCGAAACCGGGGAGCTGTTTTTT
d_call: TRBD1; j_call: TRBJ1-2; v_call: TRBV20-1; cdr3_length: 12; clone_size: NA; cdr3_aa: CTTSQGVVGYTF; cdr3_nt: TGCACCACATCTCAGGGGGTGGTAGGCTACACCTTC
d_call: NA; j_call: TRBJ2-7; v_call: TRBV18; cdr3_length: 13; clone_size: once; cdr3_aa: CASSPPSVEEQYF; cdr3_nt: TGTGCCAGCTCTCCCCCCTCGGTGGAAGAGCAGTACTTC
d_call: TRBD2; j_call: TRBJ2-3; v_call: TRBV7-9; cdr3_length: 15; clone_size: NA; cdr3_aa: CASSRTSGTTDTQYF; cdr3_nt: TGTGCCAGCAGCCGGACTAGCGGGACGACAGATACGCAGTATTTT
d_call: NA; j_call: TRBJ1-2; v_call: TRBV19; cdr3_length: 13; clone_size: NA; cdr3_aa: CASTPTGRLGYTF; cdr3_nt: TGTGCCAGTACTCCGACGGGCAGGCTCGGCTACACCTTC
d_call: NA; j_call: TRBJ2-5; v_call: TRBV7-9; cdr3_length: 15; clone_size: NA; cdr3_aa: CASSLAAGGQETQYF; cdr3_nt: TGTGCCAGCAGCTTAGCGGCCGGGGGTCAAGAGACCCAGTACTTC
d_call: NA; j_call: TRBJ2-3; v_call: TRBV20-1; cdr3_length: 15; clone_size: NA; cdr3_aa: CSASRRDRSTDTQYF; cdr3_nt: TGCAGTGCTAGCCGGCGGGATCGGAGCACAGATACGCAGTATTTT
d_call: TRBD1; j_call: TRBJ2-6; v_call: TRBV5-6; cdr3_length: 17; clone_size: NA; cdr3_aa: CASTRVDRPTGANVLTF; cdr3_nt: TGTGCCAGCACCCGAGTGGACAGGCCGACAGGGGCCAACGTCCTGACTTTC
d_call: NA; j_call: TRBJ1-1; v_call: TRBV2; cdr3_length: 14; clone_size: NA; cdr3_aa: CASSEARQAAEAFF; cdr3_nt: TGTGCCAGCAGTGAAGCGCGGCAGGCCGCAGAAGCTTTCTTT
d_call: TRBD2; j_call: TRBJ2-5; v_call: TRBV5-4; cdr3_length: 16; clone_size: NA; cdr3_aa: CASSPMTSGTGETQYF; cdr3_nt: TGTGCCAGCAGCCCTATGACTAGCGGGACTGGAGAGACCCAGTACTTC
d_call: NA; j_call: TRBJ2-1; v_call: TRBV14; cdr3_length: 11; clone_size: NA; cdr3_aa: CASGTRNEQFF; cdr3_nt: TGTGCCAGTGGGACCCGCAATGAGCAGTTCTTC
d_call: NA; j_call: TRBJ1-5; v_call: TRBV10-2; cdr3_length: 12; clone_size: NA; cdr3_aa: CATQGGNQPQHF; cdr3_nt: TGCGCCACCCAGGGTGGCAATCAGCCCCAGCATTTT
d_call: TRBD2; j_call: TRBJ2-7; v_call: TRBV20-1; cdr3_length: 13; clone_size: NA; cdr3_aa: CSANLAGVGEQYF; cdr3_nt: TGCAGTGCCAATCTAGCGGGAGTAGGCGAGCAGTACTTC
d_call: NA; j_call: TRBJ2-5; v_call: TRBV18; cdr3_length: 15; clone_size: NA; cdr3_aa: CASSNAIGGAETQYF; cdr3_nt: TGTGCCAGCTCAAACGCTATCGGGGGCGCCGAGACCCAGTACTTC
d_call: NA; j_call: TRBJ2-7; v_call: TRBV4-2; cdr3_length: 14; clone_size: NA; cdr3_aa: CASSQEGQQIEQYF; cdr3_nt: TGTGCCAGCAGCCAAGAAGGCCAGCAGATCGAGCAGTACTTC
d_call: NA; j_call: TRBJ2-5; v_call: TRBV7-6; cdr3_length: 14; clone_size: NA; cdr3_aa: CASSTRQGGETQYF; cdr3_nt: TGTGCCAGCAGCACCCGACAAGGAGGGGAGACCCAGTACTTC
d_call: NA; j_call: TRBJ2-5; v_call: TRBV20-1; cdr3_length: 14; clone_size: once; cdr3_aa: CSAPSRRTQETQYF; cdr3_nt: TGCAGTGCTCCTTCCCGACGTACTCAAGAGACCCAGTACTTC
d_call: TRBD1; j_call: TRBJ2-2; v_call: TRBV5-1; cdr3_length: 15; clone_size: NA; cdr3_aa: CASSRTGVDTGELFF; cdr3_nt: TGCGCCAGCAGCCGGACAGGGGTCGACACCGGGGAGCTGTTTTTT
d_call: TRBD1; j_call: TRBJ2-3; v_call: TRBV28; cdr3_length: 12; clone_size: once; cdr3_aa: CASSGTTGECYF; cdr3_nt: TGTGCCAGCAGTGGGACGACAGGGGAGTGTTATTTT
d_call: NA; j_call: TRBJ2-5; v_call: TRBV28; cdr3_length: 17; clone_size: NA; cdr3_aa: CASRPGFNGGRHETQYF; cdr3_nt: TGTGCCAGCAGGCCTGGGTTTAACGGGGGGCGCCACGAGACCCAGTACTTC
d_call: NA; j_call: TRBJ2-5; v_call: TRBV2; cdr3_length: 13; clone_size: NA; cdr3_aa: CASRGIPEETQYF; cdr3_nt: TGTGCCAGCCGCGGGATCCCCGAAGAGACCCAGTACTTC
d_call: NA; j_call: TRBJ2-7; v_call: TRBV5-6; cdr3_length: 14; clone_size: NA; cdr3_aa: CASGKGGRSYEQYF; cdr3_nt: TGTGCCAGCGGGAAGGGGGGGAGAAGTTACGAGCAGTACTTC
d_call: TRBD2; j_call: TRBJ2-1; v_call: TRBV5-1; cdr3_length: 16; clone_size: once; cdr3_aa: CASSGGLAGIYNEQFF; cdr3_nt: TGCGCCAGCAGCGGGGGACTAGCGGGCATTTACAATGAGCAGTTCTTC
d_call: NA; j_call: TRBJ2-7; v_call: TRBV6-5; cdr3_length: 15; clone_size: NA; cdr3_aa: CASRPQGGLTYEQYF; cdr3_nt: TGTGCCAGCAGGCCCCAGGGGGGGCTTACCTACGAGCAGTACTTC
d_call: TRBD1; j_call: TRBJ2-6; v_call: TRBV6-1; cdr3_length: 17; clone_size: NA; cdr3_aa: CASSPRQGLGGANVLTF; cdr3_nt: TGTGCCAGCAGTCCCCGACAGGGATTGGGGGGGGCCAACGTCCTGACTTTC
d_call: NA; j_call: TRBJ2-7; v_call: TRBV7-9; cdr3_length: 15; clone_size: NA; cdr3_aa: CASSLSSRQSDEQYF; cdr3_nt: TGTGCCAGCAGCTTATCCAGCAGACAATCTGACGAGCAGTACTTC
d_call: NA; j_call: TRBJ2-7; v_call: TRBV30; cdr3_length: 16; clone_size: NA; cdr3_aa: CAWSTRGARPIYEQYF; cdr3_nt: TGTGCCTGGAGTACGCGGGGTGCACGACCTATCTACGAGCAGTACTTC
d_call: TRBD1; j_call: TRBJ2-1; v_call: TRBV2; cdr3_length: 15; clone_size: once; cdr3_aa: CASTQDRGRTDEQFF; cdr3_nt: TGTGCCAGCACCCAAGACAGGGGTCGTACAGATGAGCAGTTCTTC
d_call: NA; j_call: TRBJ2-7; v_call: TRBV10-3; cdr3_length: 13; clone_size: NA; cdr3_aa: CAIRTSSSYEQYF; cdr3_nt: TGTGCCATACGGACAAGTAGCTCCTACGAGCAGTACTTC
d_call: NA; j_call: TRBJ2-2; v_call: TRBV30; cdr3_length: 12; clone_size: NA; cdr3_aa: CAWSVRVGELFF; cdr3_nt: TGTGCCTGGAGTGTACGGGTCGGGGAGCTGTTTTTT
d_call: NA; j_call: TRBJ2-1; v_call: TRBV12-3/TRBV12-4; cdr3_length: 15; clone_size: NA; cdr3_aa: CASTSRQGIYNEQFF; cdr3_nt: TGTGCCAGCACCTCCCGGCAGGGGATATACAATGAGCAGTTCTTC
d_call: NA; j_call: TRBJ2-1; v_call: TRBV24-1; cdr3_length: 14; clone_size: NA; cdr3_aa: CATSDQQNYNEQFF; cdr3_nt: TGTGCCACCAGTGACCAACAGAACTACAATGAGCAGTTCTTC
d_call: TRBD2; j_call: TRBJ2-1; v_call: TRBV3-1; cdr3_length: 17; clone_size: NA; cdr3_aa: CASSQEEAGGPVNEQFF; cdr3_nt: TGTGCCAGCAGCCAAGAGGAGGCGGGAGGGCCAGTCAATGAGCAGTTCTTC
d_call: NA; j_call: TRBJ1-5; v_call: TRBV4-2; cdr3_length: 14; clone_size: NA; cdr3_aa: CASSQDVRGEPQHF; cdr3_nt: TGTGCCAGCAGCCAAGATGTCAGGGGTGAGCCCCAGCATTTT